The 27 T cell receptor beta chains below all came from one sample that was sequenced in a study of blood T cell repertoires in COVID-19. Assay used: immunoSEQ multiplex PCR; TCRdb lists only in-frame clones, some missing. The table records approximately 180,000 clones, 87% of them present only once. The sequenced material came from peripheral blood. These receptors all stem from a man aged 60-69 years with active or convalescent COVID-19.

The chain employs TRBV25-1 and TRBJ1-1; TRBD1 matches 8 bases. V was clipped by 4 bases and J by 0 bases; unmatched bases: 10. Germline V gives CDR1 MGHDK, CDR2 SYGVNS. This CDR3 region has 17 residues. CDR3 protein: CASSAIQGGAMNTEAFF. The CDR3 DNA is TGTGCCAGCAGTGCAATACAGGGGGGGGCCATGAACACTGAAGCTTTCTTT.

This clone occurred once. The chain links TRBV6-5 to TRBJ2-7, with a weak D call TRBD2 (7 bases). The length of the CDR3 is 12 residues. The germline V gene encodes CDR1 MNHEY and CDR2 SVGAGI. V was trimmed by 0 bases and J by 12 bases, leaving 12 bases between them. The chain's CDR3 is CASSYSGGESYF. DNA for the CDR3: TGTGCCAGCAGTTACTCAGGGGGGGAGTCGTACTTC.

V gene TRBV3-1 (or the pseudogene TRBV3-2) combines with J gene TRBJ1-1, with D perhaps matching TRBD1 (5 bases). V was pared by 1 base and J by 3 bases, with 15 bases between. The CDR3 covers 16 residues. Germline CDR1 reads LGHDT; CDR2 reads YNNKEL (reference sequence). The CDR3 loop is CASSQGLLGQDTEAFF. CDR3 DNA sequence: TGTGCCAGCAGCCAAGGTTTGCTGGGGCAAGACACTGAAGCTTTCTTT.

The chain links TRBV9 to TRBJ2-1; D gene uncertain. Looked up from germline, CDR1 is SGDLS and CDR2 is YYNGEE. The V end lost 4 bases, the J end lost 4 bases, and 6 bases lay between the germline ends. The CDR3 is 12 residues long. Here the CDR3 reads CASSPEYNEQFF. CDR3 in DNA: TGTGCCAGCAGCCCGGAGTACAATGAGCAGTTCTTC.

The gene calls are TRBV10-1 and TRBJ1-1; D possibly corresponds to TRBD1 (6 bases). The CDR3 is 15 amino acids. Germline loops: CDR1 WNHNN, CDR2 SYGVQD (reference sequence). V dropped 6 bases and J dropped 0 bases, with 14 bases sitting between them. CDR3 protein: CASSAQQGMNTEAFF. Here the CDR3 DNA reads TGCGCCAGCAGCGCCCAACAGGGAATGAACACTGAAGCTTTCTTT.

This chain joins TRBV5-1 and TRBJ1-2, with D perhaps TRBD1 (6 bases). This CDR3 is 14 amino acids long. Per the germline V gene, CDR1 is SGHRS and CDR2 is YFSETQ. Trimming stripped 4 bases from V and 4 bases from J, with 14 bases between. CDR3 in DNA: TGCGCCAGCAGCCTAGGACAGAACTCCTATGGCTACACCTTC. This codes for CASSLGQNSYGYTF.

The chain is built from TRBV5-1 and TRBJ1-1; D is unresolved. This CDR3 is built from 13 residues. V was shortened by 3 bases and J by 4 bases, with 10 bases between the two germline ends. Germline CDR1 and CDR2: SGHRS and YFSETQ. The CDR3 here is CASSYADPTEAFF. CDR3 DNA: TGCGCCAGCAGCTATGCAGATCCCACTGAAGCTTTCTTT.

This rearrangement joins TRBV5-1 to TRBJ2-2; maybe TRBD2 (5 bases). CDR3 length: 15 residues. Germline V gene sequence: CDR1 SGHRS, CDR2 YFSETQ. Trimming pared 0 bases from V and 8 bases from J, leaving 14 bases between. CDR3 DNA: TGCGCCAGCAGCTTGGCGGGATTGCGGTCTGGGGAGCTGTTTTTT. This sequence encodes CASSLAGLRSGELFF.

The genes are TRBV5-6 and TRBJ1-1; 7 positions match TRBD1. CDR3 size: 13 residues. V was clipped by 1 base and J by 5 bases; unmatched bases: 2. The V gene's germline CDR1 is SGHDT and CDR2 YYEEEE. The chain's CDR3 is CASSLRGRTEAFF. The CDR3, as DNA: TGTGCCAGCAGCTTGAGGGGGCGGACTGAAGCTTTCTTT.

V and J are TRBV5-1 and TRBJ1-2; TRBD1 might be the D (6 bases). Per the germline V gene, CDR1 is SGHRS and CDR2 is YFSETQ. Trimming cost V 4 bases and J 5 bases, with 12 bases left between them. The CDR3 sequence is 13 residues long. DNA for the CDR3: TGCGCCAGCAGCGTGACAGGATGGTATGGCTACACCTTC. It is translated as CASSVTGWYGYTF.

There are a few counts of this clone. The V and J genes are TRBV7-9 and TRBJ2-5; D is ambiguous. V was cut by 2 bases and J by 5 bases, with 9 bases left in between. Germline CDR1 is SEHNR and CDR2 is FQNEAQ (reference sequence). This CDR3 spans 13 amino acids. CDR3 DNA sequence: TGTGCCAGCAGCTTACCCCTCGAGGAGACCCAGTACTTC. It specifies CASSLPLEETQYF.

CDR3 coding DNA: TGTGCCAGCAGTGAAGAGACAGGGAGATCCTACGAGCAGTACTTC. As protein: CASSEETGRSYEQYF. The rearrangement uses TRBV6-1 and TRBJ2-7, with 7 bases identical to TRBD1. V lost 1 base, J lost 1 base, and 4 bases stayed unmatched. Germline CDR1 is MNHNS and CDR2 is SASEGT. The CDR3 spans 15 residues.

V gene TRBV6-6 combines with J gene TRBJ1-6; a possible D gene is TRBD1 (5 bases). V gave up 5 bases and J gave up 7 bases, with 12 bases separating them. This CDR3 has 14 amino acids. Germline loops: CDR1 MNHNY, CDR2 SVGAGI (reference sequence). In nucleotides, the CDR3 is TGTGCCAGCAGTGCGGAGACAGTCAATTCACCCCTCCACTTT. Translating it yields CASSAETVNSPLHF.

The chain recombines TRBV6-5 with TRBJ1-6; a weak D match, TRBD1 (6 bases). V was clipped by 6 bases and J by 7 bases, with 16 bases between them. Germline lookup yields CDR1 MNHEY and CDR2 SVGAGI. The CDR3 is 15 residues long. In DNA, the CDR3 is TGTGCCAGCAGCGTACAGGGAAATGGGAATTCACCCCTCCACTTT. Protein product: CASSVQGNGNSPLHF.

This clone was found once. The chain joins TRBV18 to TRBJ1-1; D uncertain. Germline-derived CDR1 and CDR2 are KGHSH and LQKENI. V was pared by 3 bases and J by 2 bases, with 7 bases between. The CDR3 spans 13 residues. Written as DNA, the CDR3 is TGTGCCAGCTCACCGGCAGTTAACACTGAAGCTTTCTTT. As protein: CASSPAVNTEAFF.

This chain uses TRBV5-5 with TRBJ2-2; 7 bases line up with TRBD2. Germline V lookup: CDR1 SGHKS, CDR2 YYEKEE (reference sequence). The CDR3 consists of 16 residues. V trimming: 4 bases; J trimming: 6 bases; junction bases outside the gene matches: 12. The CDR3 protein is CASSEQGLPGPGELFF. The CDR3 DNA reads TGTGCCAGCAGCGAGCAGGGACTACCGGGGCCCGGGGAGCTGTTTTTT.

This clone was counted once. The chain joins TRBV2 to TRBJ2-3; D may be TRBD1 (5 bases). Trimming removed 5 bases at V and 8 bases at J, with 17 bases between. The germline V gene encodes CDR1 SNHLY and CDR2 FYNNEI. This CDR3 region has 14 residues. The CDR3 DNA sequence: TGTGCCAGCAGTAGGCAGGGTGTACAGGCTACGCAGTATTTT. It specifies CASSRQGVQATQYF.

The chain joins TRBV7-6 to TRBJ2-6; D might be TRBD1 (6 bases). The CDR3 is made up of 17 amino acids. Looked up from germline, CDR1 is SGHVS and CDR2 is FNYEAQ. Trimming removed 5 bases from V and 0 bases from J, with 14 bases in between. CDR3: CASSPTGTSSGANVLTF. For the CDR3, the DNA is TGTGCCAGCAGCCCCACAGGGACCTCCTCTGGGGCCAACGTCCTGACTTTC.

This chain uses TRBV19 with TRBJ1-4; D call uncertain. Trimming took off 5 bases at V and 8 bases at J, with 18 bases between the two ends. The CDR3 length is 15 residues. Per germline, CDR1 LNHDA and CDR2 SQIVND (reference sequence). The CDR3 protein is CASSPSSGLGEKLFF. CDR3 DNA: TGTGCCAGTAGTCCCTCCTCTGGATTGGGCGAAAAACTGTTTTTT.

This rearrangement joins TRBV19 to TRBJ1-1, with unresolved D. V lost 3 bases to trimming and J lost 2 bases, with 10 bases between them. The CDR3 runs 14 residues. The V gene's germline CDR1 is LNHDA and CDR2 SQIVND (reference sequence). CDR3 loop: CASSIQSSNTEAFF. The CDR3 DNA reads TGTGCCAGTAGTATCCAGTCCAGTAACACTGAAGCTTTCTTT.

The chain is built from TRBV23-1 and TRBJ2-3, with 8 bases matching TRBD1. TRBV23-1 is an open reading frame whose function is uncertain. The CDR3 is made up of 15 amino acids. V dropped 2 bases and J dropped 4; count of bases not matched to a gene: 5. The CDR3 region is CASSQMAGGSDTQYF. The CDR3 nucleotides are TGCGCCAGCAGTCAAATGGCAGGGGGCTCAGATACGCAGTATTTT.

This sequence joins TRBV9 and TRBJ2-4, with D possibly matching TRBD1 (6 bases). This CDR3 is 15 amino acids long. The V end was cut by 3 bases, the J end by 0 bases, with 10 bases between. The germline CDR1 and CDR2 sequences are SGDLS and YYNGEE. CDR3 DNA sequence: TGTGCCAGCAGCGCAGGGACAACAGCCAAAAACATTCAGTACTTC. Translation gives CASSAGTTAKNIQYF.

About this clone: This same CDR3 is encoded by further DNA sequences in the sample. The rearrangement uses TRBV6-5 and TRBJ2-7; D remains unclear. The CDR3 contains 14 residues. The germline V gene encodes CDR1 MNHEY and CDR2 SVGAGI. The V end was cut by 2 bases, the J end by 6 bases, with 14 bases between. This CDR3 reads CASSYLLRGAEQYF. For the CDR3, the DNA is TGTGCCAGCAGTTACCTGTTGCGCGGCGCCGAGCAGTACTTC.

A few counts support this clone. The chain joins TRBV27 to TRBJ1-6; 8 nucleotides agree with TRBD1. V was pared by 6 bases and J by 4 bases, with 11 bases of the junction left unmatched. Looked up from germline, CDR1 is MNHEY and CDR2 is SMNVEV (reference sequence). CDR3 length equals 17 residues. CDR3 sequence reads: CASRGSDRVVYNSPLHF. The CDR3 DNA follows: TGTGCCAGCAGGGGGTCGGACAGGGTGGTTTATAATTCACCCCTCCACTTT.

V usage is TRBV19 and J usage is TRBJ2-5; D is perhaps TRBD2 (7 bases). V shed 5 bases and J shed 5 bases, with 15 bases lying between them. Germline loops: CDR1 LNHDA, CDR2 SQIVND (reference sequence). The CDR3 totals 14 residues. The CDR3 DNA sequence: TGTGCCAGTAGTGCGGCGGGGGCGCGGGAGACCCAGTACTTC. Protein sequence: CASSAAGARETQYF.

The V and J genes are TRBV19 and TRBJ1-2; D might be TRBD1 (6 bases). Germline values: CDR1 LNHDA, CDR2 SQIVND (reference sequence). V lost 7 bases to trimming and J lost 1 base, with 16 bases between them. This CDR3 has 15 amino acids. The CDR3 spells CASIQDSAFNYGYTF. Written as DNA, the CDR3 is TGTGCCAGTATTCAGGACAGTGCCTTTAACTATGGCTACACCTTC.

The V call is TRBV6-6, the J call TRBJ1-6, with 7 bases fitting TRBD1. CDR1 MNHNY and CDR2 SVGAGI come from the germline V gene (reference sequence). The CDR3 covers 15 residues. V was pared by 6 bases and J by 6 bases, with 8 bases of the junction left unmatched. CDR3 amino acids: CASSHRDSINSPLHF. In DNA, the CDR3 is TGTGCCAGCAGCCACCGGGACAGCATTAATTCACCCCTCCACTTT.